This T cell receptor (beta chain) was observed in a study of cytomegalovirus exposure and HLA in healthy donors. Primers: 60 Vbeta forward and 13 Jbeta reverse. Produced via immunoSEQ multiplex PCR; TCRdb's table is partial and in-frame only. This sample carries 160,000 or so clones, around 80% of them seen once, and the ten largest clones take more than 0.55%. CDR3 size: 14 residues. V was trimmed by 5 bases and J by 2 bases, leaving 14 bases between them. The germline CDR1 and CDR2 sequences are SGHNT and YYREEE (reference sequence). This receptor was taken from a woman in her forties in good health and CMV-seronegative. The chain is built from TRBV5-4 and TRBJ2-7, with a weak D call TRBD1 (6 bases). Input material: PBMCs. The CDR3 spells CASRPQGFPYEQYF. DNA for the CDR3: TGTGCCAGCAGACCCCAGGGGTTCCCCTACGAGCAGTACTTC.